Given below is one TCR beta chain in context. Its specificity is not known. This sample was taken from a study of cytomegalovirus exposure and HLA in healthy donors. Study in general: Of a few hundred genotyped donors, about 81% clustered with self-reported Caucasian donors. Study-wide results and caveats: Later analysis indicated greater clonal expansion among HLA-associated TCR beta chains than among equally common other chains. Several of the most significant clusters were apparently associated with common viral pathogens in a later analysis.

The donors were healthy bone marrow donors. The PCR ran on 60 Vbeta and 13 Jbeta primers. The protocol was immunoSEQ multiplex PCR, while the TCRdb copy is restricted to in-frame clones and leaves out a portion. Among more than 150,000 clones listed, around 76% were seen once. The CDR3 has 15 residues. Germline V gene sequence: CDR1 PRHDT, CDR2 FYEKMQ (reference sequence). The V segment lost 5 bases and the J segment 3 bases; nucleotides outside the gene matches: 8. Sequenced sample: PBMCs. This receptor was identified in a man aged 35-49 years in good health and CMV-seronegative. J is TRBJ1-2 and V is TRBV13, with 8 bases aligning to TRBD1. CDR3 protein: CASSGPGGRDYGYTF. CDR3 nucleotide sequence: TGTGCCAGCAGCGGGCCAGGGGGCAGAGACTATGGCTACACCTTC. Together with reference TRBV13 and TRBJ1-2, the CDR3 gives the full variable domain: AAGVIQSPRHLIKEKRETATLKCYPIPRHDTVYWYQQGPGQDPQFLISFYEKMQSDKGSIPDRFSAQQFSDYHSELNMSSLELGDSALYFCASSGPGGRDYGYTFGSGTRLTVV.